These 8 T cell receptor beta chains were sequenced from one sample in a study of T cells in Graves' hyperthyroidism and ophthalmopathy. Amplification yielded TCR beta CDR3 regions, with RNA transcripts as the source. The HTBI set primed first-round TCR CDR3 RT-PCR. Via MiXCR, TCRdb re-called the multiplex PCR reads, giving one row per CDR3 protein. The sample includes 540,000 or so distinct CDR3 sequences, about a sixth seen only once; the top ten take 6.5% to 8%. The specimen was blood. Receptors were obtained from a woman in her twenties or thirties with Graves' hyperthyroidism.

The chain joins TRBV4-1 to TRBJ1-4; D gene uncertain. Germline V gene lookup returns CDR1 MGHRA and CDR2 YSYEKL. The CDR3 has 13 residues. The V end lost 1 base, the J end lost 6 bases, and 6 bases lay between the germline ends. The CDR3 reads CASSQAGDEKLFF. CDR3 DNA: TGCGCCAGCAGCCAAGCAGGAGATGAAAAACTGTTTTTT.

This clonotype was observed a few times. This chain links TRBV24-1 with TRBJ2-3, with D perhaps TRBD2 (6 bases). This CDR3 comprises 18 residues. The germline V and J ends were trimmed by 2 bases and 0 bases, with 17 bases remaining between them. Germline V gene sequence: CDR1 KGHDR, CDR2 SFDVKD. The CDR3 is CATSDSGVAETSTDTQYF. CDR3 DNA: TGTGCCACCAGTGATTCGGGAGTAGCGGAGACCAGCACAGATACGCAGTATTTT.

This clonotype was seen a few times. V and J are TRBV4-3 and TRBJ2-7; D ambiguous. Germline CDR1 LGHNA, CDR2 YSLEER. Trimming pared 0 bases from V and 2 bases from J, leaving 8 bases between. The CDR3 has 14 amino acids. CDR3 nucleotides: TGCGCCAGCAGCCAAGATCTCGGACCCTACGAGCAGTACTTC. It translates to CASSQDLGPYEQYF.

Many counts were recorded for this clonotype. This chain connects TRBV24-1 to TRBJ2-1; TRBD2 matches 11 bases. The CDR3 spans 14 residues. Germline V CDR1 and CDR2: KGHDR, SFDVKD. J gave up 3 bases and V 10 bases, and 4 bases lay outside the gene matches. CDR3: CATSSGRGYNEQFF. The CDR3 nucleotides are TGTGCCACTAGTAGCGGGAGGGGCTACAATGAGCAGTTCTTC.

CDR3 bases: TGTGCCAGCAGCACCCCAGCGACAGGTCGGGGCTACACCTTC. It yields the protein CASSTPATGRGYTF. The gene calls are TRBV7-9 and TRBJ1-2; D is possibly TRBD1 (6 bases). The CDR3 sequence is 14 residues long. Trimming stripped 5 bases from V and 8 bases from J, with 18 bases between. CDR1 is SEHNR and CDR2 is FQNEAQ in the germline V gene (reference sequence).

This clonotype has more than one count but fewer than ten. CDR3 sequence reads: CASSPGLARSADTQYF. The CDR3 DNA reads as TGTGCCAGCAGTCCGGGGCTAGCGAGGAGCGCTGATACGCAGTATTTT. The chain uses TRBV3-1 and TRBJ2-3; D is possibly TRBD2 (6 bases). Germline V lookup: CDR1 LGHDT, CDR2 YNNKEL (reference sequence). This CDR3 is built from 16 residues. Trimming took 6 bases from V and 6 from J, leaving 22 bases between them.

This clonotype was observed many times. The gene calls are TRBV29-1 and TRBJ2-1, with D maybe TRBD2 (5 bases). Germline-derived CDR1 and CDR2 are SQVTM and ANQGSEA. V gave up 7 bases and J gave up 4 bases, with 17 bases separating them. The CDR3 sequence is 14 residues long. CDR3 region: CSAPAEGPYNEQFF. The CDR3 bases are TGCAGCGCTCCAGCGGAAGGGCCTTACAATGAGCAGTTCTTC.

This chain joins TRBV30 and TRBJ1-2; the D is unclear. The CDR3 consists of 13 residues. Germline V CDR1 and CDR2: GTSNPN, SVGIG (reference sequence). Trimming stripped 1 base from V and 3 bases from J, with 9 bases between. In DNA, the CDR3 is TGTGCCTGGAGTGACCGGAAGGACTATGGCTACACCTTC. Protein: CAWSDRKDYGYTF. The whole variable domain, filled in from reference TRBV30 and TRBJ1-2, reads SQTIHQWPATLVQPVGSPLSLECTVEGTSNPNLYWYRQAAGRGLQLLFYSVGIGQISSEVPQNLSASRPQDRQFILSSKKLLLSDSGFYLCAWSDRKDYGYTFGSGTRLTVV.